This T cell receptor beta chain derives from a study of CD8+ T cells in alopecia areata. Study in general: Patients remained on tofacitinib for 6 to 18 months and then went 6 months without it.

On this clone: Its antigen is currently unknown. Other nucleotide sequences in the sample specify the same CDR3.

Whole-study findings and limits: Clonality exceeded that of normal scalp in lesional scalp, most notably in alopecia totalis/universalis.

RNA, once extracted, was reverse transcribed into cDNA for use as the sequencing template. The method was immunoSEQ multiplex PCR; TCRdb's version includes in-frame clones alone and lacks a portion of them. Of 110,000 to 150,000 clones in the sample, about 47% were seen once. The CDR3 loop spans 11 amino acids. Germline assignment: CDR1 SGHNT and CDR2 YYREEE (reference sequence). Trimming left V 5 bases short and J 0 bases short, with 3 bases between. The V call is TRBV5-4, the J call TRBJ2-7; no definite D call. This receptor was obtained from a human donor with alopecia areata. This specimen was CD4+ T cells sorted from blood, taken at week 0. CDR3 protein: CASSSSYEQYF. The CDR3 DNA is TGTGCCAGCAGTAGCTCCTACGAGCAGTACTTC.